The clone carrying this T cell receptor beta chain was recorded at least ten times. The TCR beta CDR3 regions underwent amplification using RNA transcripts as the source. HTBI primers were employed in a first-round RT-PCR of the TCR CDR3. TCRdb ran MiXCR on the multiplex PCR reads and lists one entry per CDR3 protein. The table lists 270,000 or so distinct CDR3 sequences, less than 30% of them singletons. This record belongs to a study of T cells in Graves' hyperthyroidism and ophthalmopathy. Germline lookup yields CDR1 MDHEN and CDR2 SYDVKM. V lost 5 bases and J 4 bases, leaving 9 bases between the germline ends. This CDR3 has 12 residues. A patient was excluded if there was uncontrolled infection, other autoimmune disease, pregnancy or lactation. Sampled blood dates from first hyperthyroidism diagnosis, and it precedes any ophthalmopathy symptoms.

Sequenced: blood. The sequence came from a man in his forties with Graves' hyperthyroidism that later progressed to Graves' ophthalmopathy. The chain links TRBV28 to TRBJ2-7; D gene uncertain. DNA of the CDR3: TGTGCCAGCAGTAACAGCTTTTACGAGCAGTACTTC. It translates to CASSNSFYEQYF.